These 23 T cell receptor beta chains originate from one sample sequenced in a study of blood T cell repertoires in COVID-19. TCRdb keeps only in-frame clones here, not all; method: immunoSEQ multiplex PCR. Seen here are about 170,000 clones, 80% to 85% observed once, and the top ten hold roughly 15%. The specimen sequenced was peripheral blood. These receptors all come from a woman aged 70 to 79 with COVID-19, enrolled during active disease.

The genes are TRBV11-1 and TRBJ2-5; TRBD2 might be the D (5 bases). The CDR3 loop spans 15 amino acids. Germline CDR1 SGHAT, CDR2 FQDESV (reference sequence). Trimming took 2 bases from V and 5 from J, leaving 15 bases between them. The CDR3 protein is CASSLSRGARETQYF. DNA for the CDR3: TGTGCCAGCAGCTTAAGTCGGGGAGCGCGGGAGACCCAGTACTTC.

J is TRBJ1-1 and V is TRBV28; D gene unclear. Germline lookup yields CDR1 MDHEN and CDR2 SYDVKM. The CDR3 has 14 residues. The V gene lost 10 bases and the J gene lost 4 bases, with 19 bases spanning the gap. The CDR3 nucleotides read TGTGCCACGTTCTCCGAGAGACGCGGCACTGAAGCTTTCTTT. The encoded protein is CATFSERRGTEAFF.

J is TRBJ1-2 and V is TRBV11-2, with TRBD1 as a possible D gene (6 bases). In germline, CDR1 is SGHAT, CDR2 FQNNGV. Trimming stripped 5 bases from V and 7 bases from J, with 17 bases between. CDR3 length equals 14 residues. CDR3 DNA: TGTGCCAGCAGCCTAAGGGAACAGGGAAGTGGCTACACCTTC. Protein sequence: CASSLREQGSGYTF. The full variable domain, rest sourced from reference TRBV11-2 and TRBJ1-2, is EAGVAQSPRYKIIEKRQSVAFWCNPISGHATLYWYQQILGQGPKLLIQFQNNGVVDDSQLPKDRFSAERLKGVDSTLKIQPAKLEDSAVYLCASSLREQGSGYTFGSGTRLTVV.

DNA for the CDR3: TGTGCCAGCAGCCAACAGCGGGGGGAACAAGAGACCCAGTACTTC. This translates into CASSQQRGEQETQYF. The J gene is TRBJ2-5, the V gene TRBV4-2; 9 bases match TRBD2. Germline trimming cut 2 bases from V and 2 bases from J; bases unmatched to any gene: 3. Germline CDR1 LGHNA, CDR2 YNFKEQ. The CDR3 sequence is 15 residues long.

This chain joins TRBV3-1 (or the pseudogene TRBV3-2) and TRBJ2-1, with 13 bases that match TRBD2. Germline trimming cut 2 bases from V and 11 bases from J; bases unmatched to any gene: 3. Germline V gene sequence: CDR1 LGHDT, CDR2 YNNKEL (reference sequence). CDR3 length equals 14 residues. CDR3 residues: CASSQRLAGGQQFF. Here the CDR3 DNA reads TGTGCCAGCAGCCAAAGACTAGCGGGAGGACAGCAGTTCTTC.

The chain carries TRBV10-3 and TRBJ1-3, with unresolved D. The CDR3 contains 14 residues. V was pared by 5 bases and J by 2 bases, with 10 bases between. The germline CDR1 and CDR2 sequences are ENHRY and SYGVKD. For the CDR3, the DNA is TGTGCCATCAGTAAACTAGAGGCTGGAAACACCATATATTTT. It specifies CAISKLEAGNTIYF.

CDR3 DNA: TGCGCCAGCAGCAGAAGGACAGACTACAATGAGCAGTTCTTC. This gives the protein CASSRRTDYNEQFF. The gene calls are TRBV5-1 and TRBJ2-1, with D tentatively TRBD1 (6 bases). The CDR3 contains 14 residues. V lost 4 bases to trimming and J lost 3 bases, with 11 bases between them. Germline values: CDR1 SGHRS, CDR2 YFSETQ.

This chain links TRBV5-1 with TRBJ2-5; TRBD2 is a possible D gene (5 bases). V gave up 0 bases and J gave up 5 bases, with 14 bases separating them. Germline V gene lookup returns CDR1 SGHRS and CDR2 YFSETQ. The CDR3 extends over 15 amino acids. The CDR3 DNA is TGCGCCAGCAGCTTGGAATCGGGATACGGGGAGACCCAGTACTTC. Translation gives CASSLESGYGETQYF. Together with reference TRBV5-1 and TRBJ2-5, the CDR3 gives the full variable domain: KAGVTQTPRYLIKTRGQQVTLSCSPISGHRSVSWYQQTPGQGLQFLFEYFSETQRNKGNFPGRFSGRQFSNSRSEMNVSTLELGDSALYLCASSLESGYGETQYFGPGTRLLVL.

V gene TRBV19 combines with J gene TRBJ1-6, with D maybe TRBD1 (6 bases). Germline-derived CDR1 and CDR2 are LNHDA and SQIVND (reference sequence). This CDR3 region has 13 residues. Trimming removed 5 bases from V and 7 bases from J, with 9 bases in between. This CDR3 reads CASSWDKNSPLHF. CDR3 nucleotide sequence: TGTGCCAGTAGTTGGGACAAAAATTCACCCCTCCACTTT.

This sequence joins TRBV19 and TRBJ2-1; 9 nucleotides line up with TRBD2. In germline, CDR1 is LNHDA, CDR2 SQIVND (reference sequence). The CDR3 has 13 amino acids. V gave up 4 bases and J gave up 9 bases; unmatched junction bases: 4. CDR3 bases: TGTGCCAGTAGTAAGGCGGGAGGGCCTGAGCAGTTCTTC. Protein: CASSKAGGPEQFF.

The chain combines TRBV11-3 with TRBJ2-7; D uncertain. V lost 1 base and J 5 bases, leaving 9 bases between the germline ends. The CDR3 spans 13 residues. The germline gives CDR1 SGHNT, CDR2 YENEEA. Here the CDR3 reads CASSLVPVNEQYV. The CDR3 DNA sequence: TGTGCCAGCAGCTTAGTCCCTGTAAACGAGCAGTACGTC.

The CDR3 loop reads CASSLLGQGSPYEQYF. In DNA, the CDR3 is TGTGCCAGCAGCTTATTGGGACAGGGGTCCCCTTACGAGCAGTACTTC. The chain combines TRBV5-6 with TRBJ2-7; 10 nucleotides match TRBD1. V gave up 2 bases and J gave up 4 bases; unmatched junction bases: 9. The CDR3 is 16 residues long. Germline lookup yields CDR1 SGHDT and CDR2 YYEEEE.

J is TRBJ1-1 and V is TRBV9; 7 nucleotides line up with TRBD1. The CDR3 runs to 17 residues. Per germline, CDR1 SGDLS and CDR2 YYNGEE. V shed 0 bases, J shed 3 bases, and the junction held 11 bases outside the gene matches. CDR3 in DNA: TGTGCCAGCAGCGTAGGTGGGGAGACAGGGAAGGACACTGAAGCTTTCTTT. Protein sequence: CASSVGGETGKDTEAFF.

The chain links TRBV7-9 to TRBJ1-1, with D possibly being TRBD1 (5 bases). Between the trimmed V and J ends, which lost 6 bases and 4 bases, there was a span of 18 bases. Germline-derived CDR1 and CDR2 are SEHNR and FQNEAQ (reference sequence). This CDR3 is 15 amino acids long. DNA for the CDR3: TGTGCCAGCAGTCCCCAGGGAGGTTGGATCACTGAAGCTTTCTTT. Its translation is CASSPQGGWITEAFF.

The gene calls are TRBV30 and TRBJ1-2; tentatively, D is TRBD1 (6 bases). This CDR3 spans 15 amino acids. Deletions cut 0 bases from V and 8 bases from J, with 19 bases between. Germline V gene sequence: CDR1 GTSNPN, CDR2 SVGIG (reference sequence). CDR3 sequence reads: CAWSVRGRGNQGYTF. CDR3 DNA sequence: TGTGCCTGGAGTGTACGCGGCAGGGGAAATCAGGGCTACACCTTC.

Turning to this clone: Different DNA sequences within this sample yield the same CDR3. V is TRBV5-1 and J is TRBJ1-6; possible D gene TRBD1, 6 bases. In germline, CDR1 is SGHRS, CDR2 YFSETQ. The CDR3 extends over 15 amino acids. V lost 0 bases and J lost 7, with 11 bases in between. The chain's CDR3 is CASSLGGRGNSPLHF. CDR3 nucleotides: TGCGCCAGCAGCTTGGGGGGCAGGGGCAATTCACCCCTCCACTTT.

This chain links TRBV15 with TRBJ2-4, with D possibly TRBD2 on 6 matching bases. The CDR3 is 12 residues long. Trimming took off 3 bases at V and 9 bases at J, with 9 bases between the two ends. CDR1 and CDR2 from the germline V gene are LNHNV and YYDKDF (reference sequence). In DNA form, the CDR3 reads TGTGCCACCAGCAGGGGGGGTGGCATTCAGTACTTC. This encodes CATSRGGGIQYF. Based on the CDR3 plus reference TRBV15 and TRBJ2-4, the full variable domain is DAMVIQNPRYQVTQFGKPVTLSCSQTLNHNVMYWYQQKSSQAPKLLFHYYDKDFNNEADTPDNFQSRRPNTSFCFLDIRSPGLGDTAMYLCATSRGGGIQYFGAGTRLSVL.

This chain connects TRBV13 to TRBJ2-5, with a tentative D call TRBD1 (6 bases). CDR1 and CDR2 (germline): PRHDT, FYEKMQ (reference sequence). This CDR3 region has 13 residues. Trimming removed 6 bases from V and 5 bases from J, with 13 bases in between. CDR3 residues: CASRLQGYETQYF. Here the CDR3 DNA reads TGTGCCAGCAGACTCCAGGGGTACGAGACCCAGTACTTC.

This chain connects TRBV13 to TRBJ2-1; D is possibly TRBD2 (6 bases). With 5 bases removed from V and 6 bases from J, the gap between germline ends came to 17 bases. The CDR3 is 15 amino acids. CDR1 is PRHDT and CDR2 is FYEKMQ in the germline V gene (reference sequence). The CDR3 DNA is TGTGCCAGCAGCCCCCGAGGAGGGAGCTTCAATGAGCAGTTCTTC. Amino acids: CASSPRGGSFNEQFF.

This clone was detected once. This rearrangement joins TRBV28 to TRBJ2-1; 7 nucleotides align to TRBD2. The CDR3 contains 13 residues. Germline V gives CDR1 MDHEN, CDR2 SYDVKM. V gave up 5 bases and J gave up 9 bases; unmatched junction bases: 7. The CDR3: CASSLGLGGEQFF. The CDR3 nucleotides read TGTGCCAGCAGTCTAGGACTAGGAGGTGAGCAGTTCTTC.

The rearrangement links TRBV5-1 to TRBJ1-2, with TRBD1 identical over 9 bases. J gave up 8 bases and V 3 bases, and 8 bases lay outside the gene matches. The CDR3 has 14 amino acids. Germline CDR1 is SGHRS and CDR2 is YFSETQ. The CDR3 region is CASSSGQGPTGYTF. CDR3 bases: TGCGCCAGCAGCTCGGGACAGGGACCGACCGGCTACACCTTC.

The CDR3 sequence is CASSLRDRGGTQYF. The CDR3 DNA follows: TGTGCCAGCAGCTTGCGTGACAGGGGGGGGACCCAGTACTTC. J is TRBJ2-5 and V is TRBV7-3; 9 bases align to TRBD1. The ends lost 3 bases at V and 7 bases at J; junction bases unmatched: 6. The CDR3 runs to 14 residues. Germline V gene lookup returns CDR1 SGHTA and CDR2 FQGTGA.

The rearrangement uses TRBV28 and TRBJ1-1; 7 bases align to TRBD1. Germline lookup yields CDR1 MDHEN and CDR2 SYDVKM. The CDR3 totals 17 residues. Trimming took 3 bases from V and 0 from J; bases not matched to a gene: 10. The CDR3 DNA sequence: TGTGCCAGCAGTTTGGTAGGGGGCGCTGAATTGAACACTGAAGCTTTCTTT. Protein product: CASSLVGGAELNTEAFF.